This is a list of T cell receptor beta chains from one sample in a study of neurological immune-mediated disorders. A single record per CDR3 protein comes from TCRdb applying MiXCR to the 5' RACE reads. The sample holds roughly 80,000 distinct CDR3 sequences, roughly 9% seen once. Input material: PBMCs. The receptors here all came from a man in his fifties or sixties in good health. The CDR3 runs from the conserved cysteine through the conserved F or W. Each record gives: V gene, CDR3 protein.

TRBV5-1	CASSSGTGAGYEQYF
TRBV4-2	CASSPIPGQKRNSNQPQHF
TRBV12-3/TRBV12-4	CATSGGRANEQFF
TRBV3-1	CASSLGQVNQPQHF
TRBV5-1	CASSSGTVNTGELFF
TRBV30	CAWSVVLRDYGYTF
TRBV20-1	CSAEDRSSSYNEQFF
TRBV27	CASSLSAGGGYTF
TRBV12-3/TRBV12-4	CASTPGQGANGYTF
TRBV6-5	CASSPAPQGYGYTF
TRBV12-3/TRBV12-4	CASSQGARGYTF
TRBV5-1	CASSLGQLPDEQYF
TRBV12-3/TRBV12-4	CASTPGPANTEAFF
TRBV6-6	CASSYLQGGYEQYF
TRBV5-1	CASSSGTSGTHF
TRBV5-1	CASSWTGNPANYGYTF
TRBV30	CAWSAPGTYVNNEQFF
TRBV27	CATSWGGVSTGELFF
TRBV20-1	CSAFYKNTGELFF
TRBV3-1	CASSQTGTDNEQFF
TRBV28	CASTPRTARNSPLHF
TRBV7-2	CASSPPTSGGEQFF
TRBV28	CASSPSGPHEQYF
TRBV10-3	CAISEFSLGYEQYF
TRBV2	CASSGSTDTQYF
TRBV9	CASSVGEGPYNEQFF
TRBV9	CASSGGVAGHQETQYF
TRBV6-1	CASSSSDSPNEQYF
TRBV21-1	CASSKKRVRHGQYF
TRBV20-1	CSATGVRGNQPQHF
TRBV6-4	CASSDGTGDTDTQYF
TRBV6-1	CASSETGQGSNQPQHF
TRBV5-1	CASSFGRGNTDTQYF
TRBV4-1	CASSQVLASSTDTQYF
TRBV28	CASRPSLRGELFF
TRBV27	CASSLSAGADTQYF
TRBV29-1	CSGGKDSDTIYF
TRBV20-1	CSVRTSGALGQFF
TRBV10-1	CASSESTGYNEQFF
TRBV2	CASSVIAKNIQYF
TRBV16	CASSVLRDRYFYEQYF
TRBV5-5	CASSFGQGSTEAFF
TRBV7-8	CASSLGPSGILADTQYF